One sample yielded the 7 T cell receptor beta chains listed below, sequenced in a study of beta chain features in type 1 diabetes. Expressed TCRB transcripts were sequenced, since all the RNA that had been isolated was reverse transcribed. Repertoires were generated with immunoSEQ multiplex PCR, while TCRdb's copy carries only in-frame clones and drops some. Of around 19,000 clones in the sample, 50% were seen once. Material: stem cell memory CD4+ T cells from blood. The origin of the receptors is a man aged 18 to 30 in good health.

V is TRBV11-2 and J is TRBJ2-3; no clear D gene. The CDR3 has 15 residues. V was pared by 2 bases and J by 0 bases, with 9 bases between. Germline V gene lookup returns CDR1 SGHAT and CDR2 FQNNGV. In DNA form, the CDR3 reads TGTGCCAGCAGCTTAAACACCGCTAGCACAGATACGCAGTATTTT. It is translated as CASSLNTASTDTQYF.

The genes are TRBV14 and TRBJ2-7, with TRBD2 as a possible D gene (5 bases). Per germline, CDR1 SGHDN and CDR2 FVKESK. The CDR3 loop spans 13 amino acids. The V end was cut by 0 bases, the J end by 12 bases, with 15 bases between. The CDR3 DNA is TGTGCCAGCAGCCAAGATCTTTGGGCAGCGGCGTACTTC. Its protein is CASSQDLWAAAYF.

CDR3 sequence: CASSNRGSGANVLTF. The CDR3 DNA reads TGTGCCAGCAGCAACAGGGGGTCTGGGGCCAACGTCCTGACTTTC. The gene calls are TRBV6-6 and TRBJ2-6, with 8 bases identical to TRBD1. The CDR3 is made up of 15 amino acids. Trimming took 6 bases from V and 1 from J; bases not matched to a gene: 2. The germline CDR1 and CDR2 sequences are MNHNY and SVGAGI (reference sequence).

The gene calls are TRBV7-9 and TRBJ1-4, with 8 bases that match TRBD1. Germline V gives CDR1 SEHNR, CDR2 FQNEAQ (reference sequence). V shed 10 bases and J 8 bases; nucleotides not matched to a gene: 9. This CDR3 has 13 amino acids. The CDR3 sequence is CATLDRGGEKLFF. Here the CDR3 DNA reads TGTGCCACCTTAGACAGGGGTGGAGAAAAACTGTTTTTT. The variable domain in full, completed from reference TRBV7-9 and TRBJ1-4, reads DTGVSQNPRHKITKRGQNVTFRCDPISEHNRLYWYRQTLGQGPEFLTYFQNEAQLEKSRLLSDRFSAERPKGSFSTLEIQRTEQGDSAMYLCATLDRGGEKLFFGSGTQLSVL.

This chain uses TRBV29-1 with TRBJ2-6; D uncertain. Germline CDR1 is SQVTM and CDR2 is ANQGSEA. The CDR3 is 14 residues long. V was cut by 6 bases and J by 0 bases, with 9 bases left in between. CDR3 nucleotide sequence: TGCAGCGTACTGACGGGCTCTGGGGCCAACGTCCTGACTTTC. Translated, it gives CSVLTGSGANVLTF.

A few counts support this clone. This chain connects TRBV7-2 to TRBJ2-5, with no clear D. This CDR3 region has 14 residues. V was trimmed by 7 bases and J by 1 base, leaving 13 bases between them. Germline CDR1 and CDR2: SGHTA and FQGNSA. CDR3 nucleotide sequence: TGTGCCAGCACCTTTACCGCGGCCCAAGAGACCCAGTACTTC. Translated, it gives CASTFTAAQETQYF.

This chain uses TRBV5-4 with TRBJ2-3; D is undetermined. V lost 2 bases to trimming and J lost 5 bases, with 3 bases between them. Germline CDR1 is SGHNT and CDR2 is YYREEE (reference sequence). This CDR3 has 11 residues. The CDR3 here is CASSFLDTQYF. The DNA for the CDR3 is TGTGCCAGCAGCTTCCTAGATACGCAGTATTTT.